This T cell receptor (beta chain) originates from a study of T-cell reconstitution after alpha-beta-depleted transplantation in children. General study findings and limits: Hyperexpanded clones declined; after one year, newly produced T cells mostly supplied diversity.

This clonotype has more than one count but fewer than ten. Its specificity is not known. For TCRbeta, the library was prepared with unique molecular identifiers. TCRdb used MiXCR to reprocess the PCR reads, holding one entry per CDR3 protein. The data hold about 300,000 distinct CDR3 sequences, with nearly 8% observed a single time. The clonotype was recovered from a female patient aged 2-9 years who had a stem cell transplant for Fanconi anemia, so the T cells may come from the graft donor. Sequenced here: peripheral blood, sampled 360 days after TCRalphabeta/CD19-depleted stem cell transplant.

The CDR3 here is CASSPQGATFSGANVLTF. The CDR3, as DNA: TGTGCCAGCAGTCCCCAGGGGGCTACTTTCTCGGGGGCCAACGTCCTGACTTTC. This chain uses TRBV6-4 with TRBJ2-6, with 8 bases identical to TRBD1. Germline loops: CDR1 MRHNA, CDR2 SNTAGT. This CDR3 has 18 residues. J gave up 4 bases and V 5 bases, and 13 bases lay outside the gene matches.